This TCR beta chain was captured in a study of blood T cell repertoires in COVID-19. In the study overall: Samples taken during acute and convalescent COVID-19 were collected in the United States, Italy and Spain. T cells, B-cell-depleted T cells, or PBMCs supplied cDNA or gDNA.

Seattle patients were enrolled during active infection and followed longitudinally. Authors' analysis steps: Estimates of nucleated cell counts were drawn from the amplification of reference gene primers. Assay used: immunoSEQ multiplex PCR; TCRdb lists only in-frame clones, some missing. V and J calls plus clone size are reproduced from that table; the DNA served to infer D and trimming. This table holds 400,000 to 450,000 clones, about nine tenths found once. The CDR3 runs to 13 residues. V lost 4 bases, J lost 4 bases, and 9 bases lay in between. CDR1 and CDR2 (germline): MRHNA, SNTAGT. This clone has a single count.

This sequence joins TRBV6-4 and TRBJ2-3; the D is unclear. Material for sequencing was peripheral blood. This clonotype was obtained from a woman aged 50 to 65 with COVID-19, enrolled during active disease. The CDR3 loop is CASSALAADTQYF. CDR3 coding DNA: TGTGCCAGCAGTGCCTTAGCTGCAGATACGCAGTATTTT.